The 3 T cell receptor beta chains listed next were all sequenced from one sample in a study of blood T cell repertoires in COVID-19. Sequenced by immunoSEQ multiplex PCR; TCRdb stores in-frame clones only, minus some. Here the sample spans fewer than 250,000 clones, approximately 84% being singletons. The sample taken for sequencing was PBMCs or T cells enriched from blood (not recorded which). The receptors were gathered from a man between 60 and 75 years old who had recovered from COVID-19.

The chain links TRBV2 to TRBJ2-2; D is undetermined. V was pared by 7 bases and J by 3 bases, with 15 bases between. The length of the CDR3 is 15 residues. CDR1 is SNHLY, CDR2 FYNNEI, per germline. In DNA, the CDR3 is TGTGCCAGCAATGTCCAGGCCCGCGACACCGGGGAGCTGTTTTTT. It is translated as CASNVQARDTGELFF.

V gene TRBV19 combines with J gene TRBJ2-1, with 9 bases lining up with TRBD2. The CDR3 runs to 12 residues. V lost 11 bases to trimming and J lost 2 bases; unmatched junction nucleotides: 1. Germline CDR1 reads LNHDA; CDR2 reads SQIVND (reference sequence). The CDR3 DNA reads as TGTGCCTGCGGGGGGGCCTACAATGAGCAGTTCTTC. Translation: CACGGAYNEQFF. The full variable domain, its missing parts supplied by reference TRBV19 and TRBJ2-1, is DGGITQSPKYLFRKEGQNVTLSCEQNLNHDAMYWYRQDPGQGLRLIYYSQIVNDFQKGDIAEGYSVSREKKESFPLTVTSAQKNPTAFYLCACGGAYNEQFFGPGTRLTVL.

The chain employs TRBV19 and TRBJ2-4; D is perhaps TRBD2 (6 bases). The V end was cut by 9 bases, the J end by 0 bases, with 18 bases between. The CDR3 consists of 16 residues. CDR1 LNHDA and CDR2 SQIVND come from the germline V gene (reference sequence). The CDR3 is CASSAGILIAKNIQYF. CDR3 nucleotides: TGTGCCAGCTCTGCGGGGATTCTAATAGCCAAAAACATTCAGTACTTC. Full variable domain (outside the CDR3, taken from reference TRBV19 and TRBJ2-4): DGGITQSPKYLFRKEGQNVTLSCEQNLNHDAMYWYRQDPGQGLRLIYYSQIVNDFQKGDIAEGYSVSREKKESFPLTVTSAQKNPTAFYLCASSAGILIAKNIQYFGAGTRLSVL.